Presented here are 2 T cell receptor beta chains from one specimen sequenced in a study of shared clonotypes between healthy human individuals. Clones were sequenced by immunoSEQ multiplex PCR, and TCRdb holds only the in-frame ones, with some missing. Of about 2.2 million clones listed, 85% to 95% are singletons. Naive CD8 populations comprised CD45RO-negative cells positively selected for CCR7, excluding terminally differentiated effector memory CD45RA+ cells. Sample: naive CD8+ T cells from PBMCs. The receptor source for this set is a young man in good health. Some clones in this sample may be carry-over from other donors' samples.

CDR3 loop: CASSVQGQGLPDYGYTF. CDR3 bases: TGTGCCAGCAGCGTGCAAGGACAGGGGCTCCCTGACTATGGCTACACCTTC. The chain recombines TRBV9 with TRBJ1-2, with TRBD1 matching 9 bases. V lost 2 bases, J lost 3 bases, and 11 bases stayed unmatched. This CDR3 spans 17 amino acids. Germline V gives CDR1 SGDLS, CDR2 YYNGEE.

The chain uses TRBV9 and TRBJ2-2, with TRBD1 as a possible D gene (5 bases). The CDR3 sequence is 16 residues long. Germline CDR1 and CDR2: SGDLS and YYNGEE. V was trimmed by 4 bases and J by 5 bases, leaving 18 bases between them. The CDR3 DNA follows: TGTGCCAGCAGCTCATCACCGCAGGGTCGGACCGGGGAGCTGTTTTTT. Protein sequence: CASSSSPQGRTGELFF.